This entry lists 9 T cell receptor beta chains sequenced from one sample in a study of blood T cell repertoires in COVID-19. The repertoire was sequenced with immunoSEQ multiplex PCR; TCRdb's copy has only in-frame clones and lacks some. The repertoire includes about 270,000 clones, around 87% of them detected once, and over 2% sits in the top ten. Sequencing was done on a sample of peripheral blood. The receptor set was obtained from a woman in her fifties or sixties with acute or convalescent COVID-19.

The V gene is TRBV11-3, the J gene TRBJ2-7, with a possible D match to TRBD2 (6 bases). The CDR3 is 14 amino acids. Germline lookup yields CDR1 SGHNT and CDR2 YENEEA. V was clipped by 4 bases and J by 6 bases, with 16 bases between them. CDR3 in DNA: TGTGCCAGCAGCTCCCGAGGAGGGTTTGGCGAGCAGTACTTC. Protein product: CASSSRGGFGEQYF.

The V gene is TRBV19, the J gene TRBJ2-7; tentatively, D is TRBD1 (6 bases). The CDR3 is made up of 15 amino acids. V lost 3 bases, J lost 4 bases, and 16 bases lay in between. From germline, CDR1 is LNHDA and CDR2 SQIVND (reference sequence). This CDR3 reads CASSIRRGVLYEQYF. CDR3 DNA sequence: TGTGCCAGTAGTATTCGCAGGGGCGTGCTGTACGAGCAGTACTTC.

V usage is TRBV7-3 and J usage is TRBJ2-1; D is possibly TRBD2 (6 bases). The CDR3 has 17 amino acids. Trimming removed 5 bases from V and 7 bases from J, with 24 bases in between. CDR1 is SGHTA and CDR2 is FQGTGA in the germline V gene. The CDR3 region has the DNA TGTGCCAGCAGCCCCTCCTCCGGGACTCGAATACTAAATGAGCAGTTCTTC. Protein product: CASSPSSGTRILNEQFF.

The rearrangement uses TRBV2 and TRBJ2-2; 8 bases align to TRBD2. V was pared by 4 bases and J by 1 base, with 5 bases of the junction left unmatched. The CDR3 has 16 residues. Per the germline V gene, CDR1 is SNHLY and CDR2 is FYNNEI. The CDR3 DNA is TGTGCCAGCAGTGCCGGAACTAGCGGGAACACCGGGGAGCTGTTTTTT. This translates into CASSAGTSGNTGELFF.

The chain recombines TRBV7-3 with TRBJ1-2; the match to TRBD1 covers 11 bases. Trimming cost V 0 bases and J 8 bases; bases outside gene matches: 2. CDR1 is SGHTA and CDR2 is FQGTGA in the germline V gene. The CDR3 runs 14 residues. CDR3 protein: CASSLTGQGEGYTF. The DNA of the CDR3 is TGTGCCAGCAGCTTAACGGGACAGGGGGAGGGCTACACCTTC.

This chain uses TRBV21-1 with TRBJ2-2; the table names TRBD2, a call not compared with the DNA. TRBV21-1 is assigned pseudogene status. This CDR3 contains 14 residues. The CDR3 reads CASSKGAGSGELFF. The CDR3 DNA follows: TGTGCCAGCAGCAAAGGCGCGGGGTCCGGGGAGCTGTTTTTT.

V is TRBV27 and J is TRBJ2-1, with D possibly being TRBD2 (6 bases). CDR1 and CDR2 (germline): MNHEY, SMNVEV (reference sequence). The CDR3 extends over 20 amino acids. V shed 4 bases and J shed 0 bases, with 25 bases lying between them. The CDR3 DNA reads as TGTGCCAGCAGTTATGGGCCCCTCGGTAGCGGCCAATACTCCTACAATGAGCAGTTCTTC. This sequence encodes CASSYGPLGSGQYSYNEQFF.

The rearrangement joins TRBV18 to TRBJ2-1; D ambiguous. This CDR3 is built from 14 residues. Looked up from germline, CDR1 is KGHSH and CDR2 is LQKENI. V shed 3 bases and J shed 5 bases, with 11 bases lying between them. The CDR3 nucleotides read TGTGCCAGCTCACCCGTAAACCGGGACAATGAGCAGTTCTTC. Its protein product is CASSPVNRDNEQFF.

The chain recombines TRBV28 with TRBJ1-2; D is possibly TRBD1 (6 bases). Looked up from germline, CDR1 is MDHEN and CDR2 is SYDVKM. V dropped 7 bases and J dropped 6 bases, with 15 bases sitting between them. The CDR3 spans 13 residues. The CDR3 sequence is CASKPGGGHGYTF. CDR3 coding DNA: TGTGCCAGCAAACCGGGAGGGGGGCATGGCTACACCTTC.